These 21 T cell receptor beta chains were sequenced from one sample in a study of T cell responses to AZD1222 COVID-19 vaccine. Clones were sequenced by immunoSEQ multiplex PCR, and TCRdb holds only the in-frame ones, with some missing. The sample records 72,000 or so clones, 85% being singletons. Here the sequenced sample was peripheral blood, taken on day 0 of AZD1222 vaccination. Source of these receptors: an adult in good health.

The chain has TRBV7-9 and TRBJ1-1; D is unclear. CDR1 SEHNR and CDR2 FQNEAQ come from the germline V gene (reference sequence). V was trimmed by 2 bases and J by 1 base, leaving 8 bases between them. The length of the CDR3 is 14 residues. In DNA form, the CDR3 reads TGTGCCAGCAGCTTAAAAACGGGGAACACTGAAGCTTTCTTT. Translating it yields CASSLKTGNTEAFF.

Turning to this clone: Mismatch with germline at one junction end may stem from a read error. The chain has TRBV7-9 and TRBJ1-1; tentative D call: TRBD1 (6 bases). The CDR3 has 16 amino acids. From germline, CDR1 is SEHNR and CDR2 FQNEAQ (reference sequence). The CDR3 loop is CASSSPQTGQNTEAFF. CDR3 DNA sequence: TGTGCCAGCAGCTCACCGCAGACAGGCCAGAACACTGAAGCTTTTTTT.

The chain carries TRBV13 and TRBJ2-1; D gene unclear. Germline assignment: CDR1 PRHDT and CDR2 FYEKMQ (reference sequence). This CDR3 has 13 residues. V lost 1 base to trimming and J lost 4 bases, with 5 bases between them. As DNA, the CDR3 is TGTGCCAGCAGCTTAGAACGGTACAATGAGCAGTTCTTC. Protein product: CASSLERYNEQFF.

The chain carries TRBV19 and TRBJ1-1; D gene ambiguous. The CDR3 totals 11 residues. CDR1 is LNHDA, CDR2 SQIVND, per germline (reference sequence). V lost 10 bases, J lost 4 bases, and 10 bases lay in between. Written as DNA, the CDR3 is TGTGCCACCACCCGGCGCACTGAAGCTTTCTTT. It yields the protein CATTRRTEAFF. Combining the CDR3 with reference TRBV19 and TRBJ1-1 gives the whole variable domain DGGITQSPKYLFRKEGQNVTLSCEQNLNHDAMYWYRQDPGQGLRLIYYSQIVNDFQKGDIAEGYSVSREKKESFPLTVTSAQKNPTAFYLCATTRRTEAFFGQGTRLTVV.

This clone is a singleton in its sample. The chain has TRBV19 and TRBJ1-2; TRBD1 matches 11 bases. Germline trimming cut 5 bases from V and 8 bases from J; bases unmatched to any gene: 4. The CDR3 loop spans 13 amino acids. Per the germline V gene, CDR1 is LNHDA and CDR2 is SQIVND (reference sequence). CDR3 region: CASSPGTGGGYTF. Written as DNA, the CDR3 is TGTGCCAGTAGTCCAGGGACAGGGGGAGGCTACACCTTC. Full variable domain (missing parts from reference TRBV19 and TRBJ1-2): DGGITQSPKYLFRKEGQNVTLSCEQNLNHDAMYWYRQDPGQGLRLIYYSQIVNDFQKGDIAEGYSVSREKKESFPLTVTSAQKNPTAFYLCASSPGTGGGYTFGSGTRLTVV.

There are a few counts of this clone. This chain connects TRBV5-4 to TRBJ1-1; TRBD1 matches at 8 bases. CDR3 size: 14 residues. J lost 1 base, V lost 4 bases, and 3 bases had no gene match. Germline V CDR1 and CDR2: SGHNT, YYREEE (reference sequence). This chain's CDR3 is CASSAGGPNTEAFF. For the CDR3, the DNA is TGTGCCAGCAGCGCAGGGGGCCCGAACACTGAAGCTTTCTTT. Filled out from reference TRBV5-4 and TRBJ1-1, the complete variable domain reads ETGVTQSPTHLIKTRGQQVTLRCSSQSGHNTVSWYQQALGQGPQFIFQYYREEENGRGNFPPRFSGLQFPNYSSELNVNALELDDSALYLCASSAGGPNTEAFFGQGTRLTVV.

This clone was picked up one time. This chain uses TRBV6-1 with TRBJ2-7, with D tentatively TRBD2 (7 bases). The CDR3 consists of 12 residues. V gave up 3 bases and J gave up 6 bases, with 9 bases separating them. Germline CDR1 MNHNS, CDR2 SASEGT. The CDR3 sequence: CASSERGGEQYF. CDR3 coding DNA: TGTGCCAGCAGTGAGAGGGGGGGCGAGCAGTACTTC.

The J gene is TRBJ1-1, the V gene TRBV18, with unresolved D. V was trimmed by 3 bases and J by 5 bases, leaving 4 bases between them. CDR1 and CDR2 from the germline V gene are KGHSH and LQKENI. The CDR3 spans 11 residues. CDR3 loop: CASSPKTEAFF. The DNA for the CDR3 is TGTGCCAGCTCACCTAAAACTGAAGCTTTCTTT.

This chain joins TRBV7-6 and TRBJ2-3; 10 positions agree with TRBD1. Germline lookup yields CDR1 SGHVS and CDR2 FNYEAQ. The CDR3 is 16 amino acids. The V segment lost 5 bases and the J segment 0 bases; nucleotides outside the gene matches: 5. CDR3 sequence: CASSQGTGESTDTQYF. CDR3 coding DNA: TGTGCCAGCAGCCAAGGGACAGGGGAAAGCACAGATACGCAGTATTTT. The complete variable domain, with remaining parts taken from reference TRBV7-6 and TRBJ2-3, reads GAGVSQSPRYKVTKRGQDVALRCDPISGHVSLYWYRQALGQGPEFLTYFNYEAQQDKSGLPNDRFSAERPEGSISTLTIQRTEQRDSAMYRCASSQGTGESTDTQYFGPGTRLTVL.

The chain employs TRBV29-1 and TRBJ1-1; D might be TRBD1 (5 bases). Germline CDR1 is SQVTM and CDR2 is ANQGSEA. V gave up 5 bases and J gave up 4 bases, with 14 bases separating them. CDR3 size: 13 residues. The CDR3 DNA reads TGCAGCGTTTCCAGAGGGGACGGCACTGAAGCTTTCTTT. This codes for CSVSRGDGTEAFF.

The chain carries TRBV27 and TRBJ1-5, with TRBD1 matching over 10 bases. CDR3 length: 14 amino acids. Germline values: CDR1 MNHEY, CDR2 SMNVEV (reference sequence). Trimming cost V 8 bases and J 6 bases; bases outside gene matches: 7. The CDR3, as DNA: TGTGCCAGCGCCGCGGGACAGGGGCCTCAGCCCCAGCATTTT. It yields the protein CASAAGQGPQPQHF.

This clone has a single count. The rearrangement links TRBV27 to TRBJ2-3; TRBD1 aligns across 7 bases. The CDR3 is 16 amino acids. From germline, CDR1 is MNHEY and CDR2 SMNVEV (reference sequence). V was clipped by 8 bases and J by 0 bases; unmatched bases: 11. This chain's CDR3 is CASFSGTVPSTDTQYF. The CDR3 bases are TGTGCCAGCTTCTCCGGGACAGTCCCCAGCACAGATACGCAGTATTTT.

This chain links TRBV6-5 with TRBJ2-1; 12 bases line up with TRBD2. V shed 6 bases and J 8 bases; nucleotides not matched to a gene: 8. This CDR3 is built from 15 residues. Germline V lookup: CDR1 MNHEY, CDR2 SVGAGI. CDR3 region: CASSPTSGGRDEQFF. The DNA for the CDR3 is TGTGCCAGCAGCCCGACTAGCGGGGGCAGGGATGAGCAGTTCTTC.

The chain carries TRBV4-2 and TRBJ2-1; TRBD1 matches 9 bases. The CDR3 extends over 17 amino acids. V dropped 1 base and J dropped 6; count of bases not matched to a gene: 10. Germline V lookup: CDR1 LGHNA, CDR2 YNFKEQ. The CDR3 region has the DNA TGTGCCAGCAGCCAAGTCGGCCAGGGACAGGGCTTCAATGAGCAGTTCTTC. Protein: CASSQVGQGQGFNEQFF.

This chain connects TRBV5-1 to TRBJ1-1, with 9 bases identical to TRBD1. With 2 bases clipped from V and 2 bases from J, the junction kept 19 bases outside the gene matches. The germline V gene has CDR1 SGHRS and CDR2 YFSETQ. The CDR3 loop spans 20 amino acids. The CDR3 protein is CASSFSLTPGQGYTNTEAFF. CDR3 coding DNA: TGCGCCAGCAGCTTCTCCCTTACTCCGGGACAGGGCTATACTAACACTGAAGCTTTCTTT.

The chain uses TRBV5-1 and TRBJ2-7; D possibly corresponds to TRBD1 (5 bases). CDR1 and CDR2 (germline): SGHRS, YFSETQ. The CDR3 length is 13 residues. The V gene lost 3 bases and the J gene lost 0 bases, with 7 bases spanning the gap. Here the CDR3 reads CASSSDNSYEQYF. The CDR3 DNA is TGCGCCAGCAGCTCGGACAACTCCTACGAGCAGTACTTC.

This clone occurred once. V and J are TRBV27 and TRBJ2-7; 9 nucleotides agree with TRBD2. Germline CDR1 reads MNHEY; CDR2 reads SMNVEV (reference sequence). This CDR3 comprises 13 residues. The V gene end was trimmed by 3 bases and the J gene end by 4 bases; junction bases not matched to a gene: 1. CDR3 sequence (DNA): TGTGCCAGCAGTTTTAGCGGGGGTTACGAGCAGTACTTC. Translated: CASSFSGGYEQYF.

This chain connects TRBV7-3 to TRBJ2-3; D not certain. V was pared by 5 bases and J by 1 base, with 13 bases between. Germline V lookup: CDR1 SGHTA, CDR2 FQGTGA. The CDR3 contains 15 residues. CDR3 in DNA: TGTGCCAGCAGCGCCAGTGGGATCGGCACAGATACGCAGTATTTT. Amino acids: CASSASGIGTDTQYF.

V usage is TRBV7-8 and J usage is TRBJ1-4; D is unclear. The germline V and J ends were trimmed by 5 bases and 4 bases, with 11 bases remaining between them. The germline V gene has CDR1 SGHVS and CDR2 FQNEAQ. This CDR3 is 14 amino acids long. The CDR3 DNA is TGTGCCAGCAGCAAGGCGAACCTTAATGAAAAACTGTTTTTT. As protein: CASSKANLNEKLFF.

This clone was seen a single time. The chain has TRBV30 and TRBJ2-7; TRBD1 matches at 10 bases. Germline V gene data show CDR1 as GTSNPN and CDR2 as SVGIG (reference sequence). V lost 6 bases, J lost 2 bases, and 4 bases stayed unmatched. This CDR3 comprises 13 residues. The CDR3, as DNA: TGTGCCTGCTCCGGGACAGGGGCCTACGAGCAGTACTTC. Encoded protein: CACSGTGAYEQYF. Full variable domain (remainder filled in from reference TRBV30 and TRBJ2-7): SQTIHQWPATLVQPVGSPLSLECTVEGTSNPNLYWYRQAAGRGLQLLFYSVGIGQISSEVPQNLSASRPQDRQFILSSKKLLLSDSGFYLCACSGTGAYEQYFGPGTRLTVT.

The V gene is TRBV6-5, the J gene TRBJ2-5; the D gene is possibly TRBD1 (6 bases). The CDR3 spans 14 residues. The V gene lost 7 bases and the J gene lost 6 bases, with 18 bases spanning the gap. Germline V lookup: CDR1 MNHEY, CDR2 SVGAGI. This CDR3 is CASILPRGRKTQYF. The CDR3 DNA follows: TGTGCCAGCATCCTGCCCAGGGGCCGAAAGACCCAGTACTTC.